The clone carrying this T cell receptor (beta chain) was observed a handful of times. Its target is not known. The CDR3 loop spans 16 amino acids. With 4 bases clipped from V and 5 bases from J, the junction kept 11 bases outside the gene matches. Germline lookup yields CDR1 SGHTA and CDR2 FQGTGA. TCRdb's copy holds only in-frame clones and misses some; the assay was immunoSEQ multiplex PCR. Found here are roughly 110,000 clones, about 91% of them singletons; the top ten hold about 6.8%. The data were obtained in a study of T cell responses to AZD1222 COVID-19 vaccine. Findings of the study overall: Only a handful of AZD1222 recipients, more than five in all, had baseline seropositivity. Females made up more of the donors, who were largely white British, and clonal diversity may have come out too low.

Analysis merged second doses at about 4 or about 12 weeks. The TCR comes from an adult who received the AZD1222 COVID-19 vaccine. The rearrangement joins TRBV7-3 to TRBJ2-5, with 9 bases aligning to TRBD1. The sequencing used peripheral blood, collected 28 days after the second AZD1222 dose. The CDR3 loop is CASSSGQGFEGETQYF. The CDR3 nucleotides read TGTGCCAGCAGCTCAGGACAGGGGTTTGAGGGGGAGACCCAGTACTTC.